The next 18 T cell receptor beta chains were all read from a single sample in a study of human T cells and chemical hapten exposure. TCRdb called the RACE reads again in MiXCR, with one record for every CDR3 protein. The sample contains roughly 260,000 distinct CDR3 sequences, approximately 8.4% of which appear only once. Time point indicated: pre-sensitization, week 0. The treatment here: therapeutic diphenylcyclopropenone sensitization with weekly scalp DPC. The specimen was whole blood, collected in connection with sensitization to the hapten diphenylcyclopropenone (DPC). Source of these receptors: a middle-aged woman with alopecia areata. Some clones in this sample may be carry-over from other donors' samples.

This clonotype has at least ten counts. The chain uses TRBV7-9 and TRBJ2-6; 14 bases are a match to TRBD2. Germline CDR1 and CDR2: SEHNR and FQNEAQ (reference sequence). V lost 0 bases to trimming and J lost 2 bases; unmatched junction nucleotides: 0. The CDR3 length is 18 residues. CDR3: CASSLAGLAGAGANVLTF. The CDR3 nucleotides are TGTGCCAGCAGCTTAGCGGGACTAGCGGGAGCTGGGGCCAACGTCCTGACTTTC.

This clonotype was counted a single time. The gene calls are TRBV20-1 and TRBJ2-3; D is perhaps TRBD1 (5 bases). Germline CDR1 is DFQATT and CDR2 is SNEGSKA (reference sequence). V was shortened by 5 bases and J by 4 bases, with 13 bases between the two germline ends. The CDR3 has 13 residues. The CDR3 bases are TGCAGTGCTGGGGCATTTATTGCAGATACGCAGTATTTT. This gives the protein CSAGAFIADTQYF.

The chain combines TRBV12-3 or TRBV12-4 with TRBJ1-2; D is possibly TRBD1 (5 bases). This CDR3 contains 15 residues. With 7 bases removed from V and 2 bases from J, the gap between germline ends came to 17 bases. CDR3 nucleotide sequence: TGTGCCAGCACCCCTACGGGGCTGGAGAACTATGGCTACACCTTC. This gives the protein CASTPTGLENYGYTF.

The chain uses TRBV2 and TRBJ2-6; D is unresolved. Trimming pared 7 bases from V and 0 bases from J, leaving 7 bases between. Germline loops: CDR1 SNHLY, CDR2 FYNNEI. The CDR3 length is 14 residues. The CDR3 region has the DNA TGTGCCAGCACCCCGTTCTCTGGGGCCAACGTCCTGACTTTC. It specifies CASTPFSGANVLTF.

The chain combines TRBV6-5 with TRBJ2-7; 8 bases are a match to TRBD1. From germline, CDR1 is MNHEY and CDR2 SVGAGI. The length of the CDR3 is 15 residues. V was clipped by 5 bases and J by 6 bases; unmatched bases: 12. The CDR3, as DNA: TGTGCCAGCAGTCACAGACGGGACAGGTGGGGCGAGCAGTACTTC. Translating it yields CASSHRRDRWGEQYF.

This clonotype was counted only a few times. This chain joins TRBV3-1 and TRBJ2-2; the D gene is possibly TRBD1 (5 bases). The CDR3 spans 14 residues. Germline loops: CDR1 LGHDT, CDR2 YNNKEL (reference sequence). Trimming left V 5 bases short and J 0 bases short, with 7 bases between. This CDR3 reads CASSGAANTGELFF. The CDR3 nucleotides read TGTGCCAGCAGCGGGGCAGCGAACACCGGGGAGCTGTTTTTT.

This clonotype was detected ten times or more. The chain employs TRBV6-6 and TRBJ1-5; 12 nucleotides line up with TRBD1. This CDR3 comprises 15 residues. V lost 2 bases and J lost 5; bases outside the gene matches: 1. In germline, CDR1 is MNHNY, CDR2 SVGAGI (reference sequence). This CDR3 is CASSYRDRGHQPQHF. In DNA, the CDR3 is TGTGCCAGCAGTTACCGGGACAGGGGGCATCAGCCCCAGCATTTT.

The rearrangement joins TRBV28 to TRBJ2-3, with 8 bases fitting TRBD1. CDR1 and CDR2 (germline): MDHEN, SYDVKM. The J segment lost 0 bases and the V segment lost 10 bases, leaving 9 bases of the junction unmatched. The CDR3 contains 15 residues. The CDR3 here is CATRTGYSSTDTQYF. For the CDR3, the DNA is TGTGCCACCCGGACAGGGTATAGTAGCACAGATACGCAGTATTTT.

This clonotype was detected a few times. The chain's CDR3 is CASSFYLDDTQYF. The CDR3, as DNA: TGCGCCAGCAGCTTTTACTTGGACGATACGCAGTATTTT. The V gene is TRBV5-1, the J gene TRBJ2-3; D gene ambiguous. The ends were cut back, 2 bases at V and 6 bases at J, with 10 bases in the middle. In germline, CDR1 is SGHRS, CDR2 YFSETQ. This CDR3 spans 13 amino acids.

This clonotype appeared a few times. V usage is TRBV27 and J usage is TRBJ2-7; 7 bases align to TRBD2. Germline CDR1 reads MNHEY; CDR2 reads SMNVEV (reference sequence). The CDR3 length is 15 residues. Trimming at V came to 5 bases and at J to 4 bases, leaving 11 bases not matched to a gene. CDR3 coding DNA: TGTGCCAGCAGTGCCTTTGGCGGGAGTCGGTACGAGCAGTACTTC. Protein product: CASSAFGGSRYEQYF.

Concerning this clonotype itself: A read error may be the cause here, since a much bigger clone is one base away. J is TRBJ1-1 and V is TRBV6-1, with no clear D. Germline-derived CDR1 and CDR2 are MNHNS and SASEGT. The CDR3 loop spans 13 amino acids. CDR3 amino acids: CAGSGTVNTEAFF. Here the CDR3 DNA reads TGTGCCGGCAGTGGAACAGTAAACACTGAAGCTTTCTTT.

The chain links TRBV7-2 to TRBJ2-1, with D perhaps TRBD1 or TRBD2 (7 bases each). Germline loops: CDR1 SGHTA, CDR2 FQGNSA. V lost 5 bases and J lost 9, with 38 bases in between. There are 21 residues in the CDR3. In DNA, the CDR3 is TGTGCCAGCAGCGCACGGAAAAACAGGGGACTATATCGTTTTGCGGAAGTTGAGCAGTTCTTC. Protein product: CASSARKNRGLYRFAEVEQFF.

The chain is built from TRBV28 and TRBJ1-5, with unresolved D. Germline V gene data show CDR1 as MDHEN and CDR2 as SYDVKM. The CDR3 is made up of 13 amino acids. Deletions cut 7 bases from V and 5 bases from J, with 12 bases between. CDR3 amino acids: CASNPLVDQPQHF. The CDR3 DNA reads TGTGCCAGCAATCCGCTCGTGGATCAGCCCCAGCATTTT.

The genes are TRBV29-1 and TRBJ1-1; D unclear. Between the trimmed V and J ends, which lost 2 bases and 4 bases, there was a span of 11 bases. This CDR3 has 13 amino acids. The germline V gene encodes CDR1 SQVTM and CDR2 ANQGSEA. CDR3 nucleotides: TGCAGCGTTGAAATTGCGGATGGCACTGAAGCTTTCTTT. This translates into CSVEIADGTEAFF.

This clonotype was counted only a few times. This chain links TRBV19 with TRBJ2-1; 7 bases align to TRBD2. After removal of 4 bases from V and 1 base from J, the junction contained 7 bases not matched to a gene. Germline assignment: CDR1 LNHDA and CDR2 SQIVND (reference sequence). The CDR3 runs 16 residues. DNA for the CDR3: TGTGCCAGTAGTAAGGGGAGCGGGATGTCCTACAATGAGCAGTTCTTC. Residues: CASSKGSGMSYNEQFF.

CDR3 sequence reads: CASSRGQGLGYTF. CDR3 sequence (DNA): TGTGCCAGCAGCCGAGGACAGGGCCTGGGCTACACCTTC. The J gene is TRBJ1-2, the V gene TRBV6-5; 8 bases are a match to TRBD1. V lost 6 bases and J lost 8; bases outside the gene matches: 8. The CDR3 loop spans 13 amino acids. The germline V gene has CDR1 MNHEY and CDR2 SVGAGI.

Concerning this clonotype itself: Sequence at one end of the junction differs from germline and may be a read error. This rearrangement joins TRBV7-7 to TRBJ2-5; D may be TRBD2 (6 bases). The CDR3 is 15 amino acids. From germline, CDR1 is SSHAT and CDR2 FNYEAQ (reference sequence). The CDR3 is CASSLSGGTQETQYF. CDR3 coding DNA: TGTGCTAGCAGCTTAAGTGGCGGGACCCAAGAGACCCAGTACTTC.

Here the CDR3 reads CASSYLAPSSYNEQFF. For the CDR3, the DNA is TGTGCCAGCAGTTATTTAGCCCCGAGCTCCTACAATGAGCAGTTCTTC. V and J are TRBV6-5 and TRBJ2-1, with unresolved D. V was trimmed by 3 bases and J by 0 bases, leaving 12 bases between them. This CDR3 is built from 16 residues. Germline CDR1 is MNHEY and CDR2 is SVGAGI.